The next 19 T cell receptor beta chains were all read from a single sample in a study of blood T cell repertoires in COVID-19. Sequencing used immunoSEQ multiplex PCR; TCRdb keeps in-frame clones, though not all of them. Of 200,000 to 300,000 clones in the sample, more than 85% were seen once. The material sequenced was peripheral blood. The receptors derive from a woman aged 55-75 years with COVID-19, enrolled during active disease.

The V call is TRBV4-2, the J call TRBJ2-1; 9 nucleotides line up with TRBD1. J gave up 0 bases and V 4 bases, and 10 bases lay outside the gene matches. CDR1 is LGHNA, CDR2 YNFKEQ, per germline. The CDR3 consists of 18 residues. Written as DNA, the CDR3 is TGTGCCAGCAGCCCGACAGGGGGATTGTGGAGCTCCTACAATGAGCAGTTCTTC. It yields the protein CASSPTGGLWSSYNEQFF.

The chain combines TRBV5-6 with TRBJ2-5, with 11 bases fitting TRBD1. Germline-derived CDR1 and CDR2 are SGHDT and YYEEEE. The CDR3 is made up of 16 amino acids. J lost 0 bases, V lost 2 bases, and 3 bases had no gene match. Here the CDR3 reads CASSFGTGGYQETQYF. As DNA, the CDR3 is TGTGCCAGCAGCTTCGGGACAGGGGGTTACCAAGAGACCCAGTACTTC.

The chain links TRBV11-1 to TRBJ2-5; no clear D. The germline V gene encodes CDR1 SGHAT and CDR2 FQDESV (reference sequence). V was trimmed by 5 bases and J by 2 bases, leaving 12 bases between them. The CDR3 contains 14 residues. The CDR3 nucleotides are TGTGCCAGCAGCCACCGGGTGGCGCAAGAGACCCAGTACTTC. Translated: CASSHRVAQETQYF. The complete variable domain, with remaining parts taken from reference TRBV11-1 and TRBJ2-5, reads EAEVAQSPRYKITEKSQAVAFWCDPISGHATLYWYRQILGQGPELLVQFQDESVVDDSQLPKDRFSAERLKGVDSTLKIQPAELGDSAMYLCASSHRVAQETQYFGPGTRLLVL.

This clone has just one count. V and J are TRBV5-6 and TRBJ2-2, with D possibly TRBD2 on 5 matching bases. The ends were cut back, 4 bases at V and 5 bases at J, with 12 bases in the middle. The germline V gene has CDR1 SGHDT and CDR2 YYEEEE. CDR3 size: 14 residues. CDR3 protein: CASSGFIATGELFF. The CDR3 nucleotides are TGTGCCAGCAGCGGCTTCATAGCGACCGGGGAGCTGTTTTTT. Filled out from reference TRBV5-6 and TRBJ2-2, the complete variable domain reads DAGVTQSPTHLIKTRGQQVTLRCSPKSGHDTVSWYQQALGQGPQFIFQYYEEEERQRGNFPDRFSGHQFPNYSSELNVNALLLGDSALYLCASSGFIATGELFFGEGSRLTVL.

The rearrangement links TRBV2 to TRBJ1-5; no clear D gene. The V gene's germline CDR1 is SNHLY and CDR2 FYNNEI. The CDR3 length is 15 residues. Trimming stripped 1 base from V and 3 bases from J, with 10 bases between. The CDR3 reads CASSEDRAYNQPQHF. The CDR3 DNA follows: TGTGCCAGCAGTGAAGACAGAGCATACAATCAGCCCCAGCATTTT.

The chain is built from TRBV4-1 and TRBJ2-1; D not certain. The germline V gene encodes CDR1 MGHRA and CDR2 YSYEKL. V lost 2 bases, J lost 9 bases, and 5 bases lay in between. The CDR3 contains 11 residues. CDR3 protein: CASSQIFEQFF. In nucleotides, the CDR3 is TGCGCCAGCAGCCAAATCTTTGAGCAGTTCTTC.

This clone was seen a few times. The rearrangement joins TRBV21-1 to TRBJ2-5; the table's TRBD1 call for D was not verified on the DNA. TRBV21-1 counts as a pseudogene. This CDR3 comprises 16 residues. CDR3 in amino acids: CASSSPGGTKWETQYF. The CDR3 region has the DNA TGTGCCAGCAGCTCTCCAGGGGGAACAAAGTGGGAGACCCAGTACTTC.

This rearrangement joins TRBV4-2 to TRBJ2-7; 13 positions agree with TRBD2. The CDR3 totals 19 residues. Per the germline V gene, CDR1 is LGHNA and CDR2 is YNFKEQ. V gave up 2 bases and J gave up 0 bases; unmatched junction bases: 10. CDR3 nucleotides: TGTGCCAGCAGCCAATCCTCGGGACTAGCGGGGACTTTCTCCTACGAGCAGTACTTC. Translation gives CASSQSSGLAGTFSYEQYF.

The chain recombines TRBV5-8 with TRBJ1-2; D possibly corresponds to TRBD1 (6 bases). The germline V and J ends were trimmed by 4 bases and 4 bases, with 11 bases remaining between them. Germline CDR1 is SGHTS and CDR2 is YDEGEE. The CDR3 consists of 13 residues. CDR3 sequence reads: CASSVQGPYGYTF. The CDR3 DNA is TGTGCCAGCAGCGTACAGGGCCCCTATGGCTACACCTTC.

The V gene is TRBV5-1, the J gene TRBJ1-1; 8 bases match TRBD1. Unmatched junction bases numbered 3, after V lost 4 bases and J lost 4 bases. This CDR3 comprises 13 residues. Germline-derived CDR1 and CDR2 are SGHRS and YFSETQ. This CDR3 reads CASSPDRATEAFF. The CDR3 nucleotides are TGCGCCAGCAGCCCGGACAGGGCCACTGAAGCTTTCTTT.

The chain joins TRBV28 to TRBJ1-1; 7 bases fit TRBD1. Losses at the gene ends were 5 bases for V and 3 bases for J; bases not matched to a gene: 9. CDR3 length: 15 amino acids. Germline CDR1 and CDR2: MDHEN and SYDVKM. The chain's CDR3 is CASSTYRGSDTEAFF. CDR3 in DNA: TGTGCCAGCAGTACTTACAGGGGTTCGGACACTGAAGCTTTCTTT.

V and J are TRBV28 and TRBJ2-7; D is uncertain. This CDR3 has 11 residues. With 6 bases removed from V and 2 bases from J, the gap between germline ends came to 5 bases. Germline V lookup: CDR1 MDHEN, CDR2 SYDVKM. The CDR3 protein is CASSSTYEQYF. The CDR3 DNA reads TGTGCCAGCAGCAGTACCTACGAGCAGTACTTC.

CDR3 amino acids: CASSVTLQGGGNQPQHF. The CDR3, as DNA: TGTGCCAGTAGTGTCACGCTACAGGGCGGAGGCAATCAGCCCCAGCATTTT. The chain couples TRBV19 to TRBJ1-5, with D maybe TRBD1 (6 bases). The germline CDR1 and CDR2 sequences are LNHDA and SQIVND (reference sequence). The CDR3 loop spans 17 amino acids. V lost 5 bases and J 2 bases, leaving 19 bases between the germline ends.

The genes are TRBV5-1 and TRBJ2-1; 7 bases map to TRBD2. Trimming removed 6 bases from V and 1 base from J; junction bases left unmatched: 10. This CDR3 is built from 16 residues. From germline, CDR1 is SGHRS and CDR2 YFSETQ. Here the CDR3 reads CASTWRSGGSYNEQFF. For the CDR3, the DNA is TGCGCCAGCACTTGGCGTTCGGGGGGTTCCTACAATGAGCAGTTCTTC.

The CDR3, as DNA: TGTGCCAGCAGCGCGGGGAACCAAGAGACCCAGTACTTC. As protein: CASSAGNQETQYF. This chain joins TRBV11-3 and TRBJ2-5; maybe TRBD2 (6 bases). Trimming left V 5 bases short and J 0 bases short, with 7 bases between. In germline, CDR1 is SGHNT, CDR2 YENEEA. The CDR3 consists of 13 residues.

The chain uses TRBV7-2 and TRBJ2-7; 10 bases are a match to TRBD2. The CDR3 runs to 17 residues. The V and J ends lost 2 bases and 3 bases, in that order; junction bases with no gene match: 10. Per the germline V gene, CDR1 is SGHTA and CDR2 is FQGNSA. CDR3 DNA sequence: TGTGCCAGCAGCTTATCATTGTCCTGGACTAGCGGCTACGAGCAGTACTTC. Translated, it gives CASSLSLSWTSGYEQYF.

The V gene is TRBV19, the J gene TRBJ2-3; 8 bases map to TRBD2. Per the germline V gene, CDR1 is LNHDA and CDR2 is SQIVND (reference sequence). V shed 5 bases and J 1 base; nucleotides not matched to a gene: 8. The CDR3 loop spans 16 amino acids. The CDR3 protein is CASSSSSGWGTDTQYF. For the CDR3, the DNA is TGTGCCAGTAGTTCCTCTAGCGGGTGGGGCACAGATACGCAGTATTTT.

In nucleotides, the CDR3 is TGTGCCACCTCTTTTTCCCTAGCGACTCAAGAGACCCAGTACTTC. Amino acids: CATSFSLATQETQYF. V is TRBV19 and J is TRBJ2-5; possibly TRBD2 for D (6 bases). This CDR3 comprises 15 residues. Germline V gives CDR1 LNHDA, CDR2 SQIVND (reference sequence). Between the trimmed V and J ends, which lost 10 bases and 2 bases, there was a span of 20 bases.

The chain links TRBV7-9 to TRBJ2-1, with 12 bases aligning to TRBD2. With V trimmed by 6 bases and J by 7 bases, 4 bases remained unmatched. The CDR3 is 14 amino acids. Germline-derived CDR1 and CDR2 are SEHNR and FQNEAQ (reference sequence). In DNA, the CDR3 is TGTGCCAGCAGAACGGGACTAGCGGGTAATGAGCAGTTCTTC. It specifies CASRTGLAGNEQFF.